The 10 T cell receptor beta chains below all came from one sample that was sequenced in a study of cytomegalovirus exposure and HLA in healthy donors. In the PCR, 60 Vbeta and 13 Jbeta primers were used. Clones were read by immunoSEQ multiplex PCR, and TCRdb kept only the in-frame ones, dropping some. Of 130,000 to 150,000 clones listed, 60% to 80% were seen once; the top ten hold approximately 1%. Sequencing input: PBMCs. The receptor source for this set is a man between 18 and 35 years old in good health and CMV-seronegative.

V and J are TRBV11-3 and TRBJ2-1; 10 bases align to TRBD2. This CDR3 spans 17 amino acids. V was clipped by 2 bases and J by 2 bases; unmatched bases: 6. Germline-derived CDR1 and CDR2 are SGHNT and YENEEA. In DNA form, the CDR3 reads TGTGCCAGCAGCTTACGTCCTAGCGGGGGCCCCTACAATGAGCAGTTCTTC. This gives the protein CASSLRPSGGPYNEQFF.

This CDR3 reads CASMRPQGGTYNSPLHF. In nucleotides, the CDR3 is TGTGCCAGCATGAGACCACAGGGGGGTACCTATAATTCACCCCTCCACTTT. The chain uses TRBV28 and TRBJ1-6; 8 bases are shared with TRBD1. This CDR3 is 17 amino acids long. Germline V CDR1 and CDR2: MDHEN, SYDVKM. The J segment lost 2 bases and the V segment lost 7 bases, leaving 10 bases of the junction unmatched.

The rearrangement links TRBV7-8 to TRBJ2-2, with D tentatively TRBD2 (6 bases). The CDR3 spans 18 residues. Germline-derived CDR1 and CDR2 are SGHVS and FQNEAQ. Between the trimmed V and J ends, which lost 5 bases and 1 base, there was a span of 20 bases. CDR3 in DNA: TGTGCCAGCAGCGTCGGCACGGGGGTCGGACTGAACACCGGGGAGCTGTTTTTT. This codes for CASSVGTGVGLNTGELFF.

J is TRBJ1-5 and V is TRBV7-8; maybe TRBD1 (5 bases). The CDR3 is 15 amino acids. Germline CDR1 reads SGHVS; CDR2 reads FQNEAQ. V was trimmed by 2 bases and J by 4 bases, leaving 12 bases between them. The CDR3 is CASSLSDSPNQPQHF. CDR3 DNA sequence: TGTGCCAGCAGCTTATCTGACAGTCCAAATCAGCCCCAGCATTTT.

CDR3 sequence reads: CASSSPPGTQYF. CDR3 nucleotides: TGCGCCAGCAGCTCCCCGCCGGGTACGCAGTATTTT. The chain carries TRBV4-3 and TRBJ2-3; no definite D call. V dropped 5 bases and J dropped 8 bases, with 11 bases sitting between them. Germline V CDR1 and CDR2: LGHNA, YSLEER. This CDR3 region has 12 residues.

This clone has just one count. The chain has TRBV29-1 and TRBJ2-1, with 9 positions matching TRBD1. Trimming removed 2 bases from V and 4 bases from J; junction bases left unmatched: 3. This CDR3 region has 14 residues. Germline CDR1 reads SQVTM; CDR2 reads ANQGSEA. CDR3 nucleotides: TGCAGCGTTGAAAACAGGGGGCCTTACAATGAGCAGTTCTTC. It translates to CSVENRGPYNEQFF.

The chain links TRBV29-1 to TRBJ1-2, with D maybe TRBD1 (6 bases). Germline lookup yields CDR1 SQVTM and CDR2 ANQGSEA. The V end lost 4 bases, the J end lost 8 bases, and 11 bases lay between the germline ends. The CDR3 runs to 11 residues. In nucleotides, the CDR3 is TGCAGCGTTGTGGGGGGGCGAGGCTACACCTTC. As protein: CSVVGGRGYTF.

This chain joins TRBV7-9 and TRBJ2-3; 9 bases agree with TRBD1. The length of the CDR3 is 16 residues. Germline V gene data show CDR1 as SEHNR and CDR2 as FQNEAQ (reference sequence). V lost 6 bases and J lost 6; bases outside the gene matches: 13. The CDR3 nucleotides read TGTGCCAGCAGGCGAAAACAGGGGGCGCGGTCCGATACGCAGTATTTT. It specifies CASRRKQGARSDTQYF.

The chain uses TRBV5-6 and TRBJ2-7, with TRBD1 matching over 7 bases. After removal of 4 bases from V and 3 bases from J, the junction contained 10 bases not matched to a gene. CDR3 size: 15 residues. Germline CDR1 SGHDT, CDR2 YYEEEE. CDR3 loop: CASSAPGGSIYEQYF. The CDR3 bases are TGTGCCAGCAGCGCCCCAGGGGGTAGTATCTACGAGCAGTACTTC.

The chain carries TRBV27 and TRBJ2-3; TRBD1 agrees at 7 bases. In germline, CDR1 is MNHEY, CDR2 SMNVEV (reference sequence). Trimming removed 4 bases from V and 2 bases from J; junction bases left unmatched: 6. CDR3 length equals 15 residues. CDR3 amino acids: CASSSPRGHTDTQYF. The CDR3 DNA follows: TGTGCCAGCAGTTCCCCTAGGGGGCACACAGATACGCAGTATTTT.